Sequencing of this TCR beta chain was carried out in a study of shared clonotypes between healthy human individuals. As for the study in general: Each donor's CD4 naive and CD4 memory cells filled three plates apiece, CD8 naive two, and CD8 memory one.

The assay was immunoSEQ multiplex PCR, and TCRdb's table has in-frame clones only and misses some. The sample lists 2.5 million or so clones, over 85% occurring once. V lost 2 bases and J lost 9, with 8 bases in between. Germline CDR1 is GTSNPN and CDR2 is SVGIG (reference sequence). The CDR3 runs 12 residues. A CD45RA+ naive subset and a CD45RA-negative memory subset were split from CD4+ cells. Points from the study as a whole: Non-shared clonotypes displayed generation probabilities falling below those of clonotypes present in all four donors. Several donors held about 5.1% of naive CD4 clonotypes in common.

Turning to this clone: Its antigen remains unidentified.

The source is a man aged 18-30 years in good health. V usage is TRBV30 and J usage is TRBJ1-6, with D uncertain. The sample was naive CD4+ T cells sorted from blood. The subset: CD45RA+ positively selected. The CDR3 DNA reads TGTGCCTGGAGTACGAGTGGTTCACCCCTCCACTTT. Its protein is CAWSTSGSPLHF.